These 29 T cell receptor beta chains originate from one sample sequenced in a study of cytomegalovirus exposure and HLA in healthy donors. In the PCR, 60 Vbeta and 13 Jbeta primers were used. TCRdb's copy holds only in-frame clones and misses some; the assay was immunoSEQ multiplex PCR. Counted here are about 180,000 clones, about three quarters occurring once; the ten biggest clones make up under 7.5%. The sequenced sample consisted of PBMCs. These receptors originate from a man between 35 and 55 years old in good health and CMV-seronegative.

As concerns this clone: Other DNA sequences of this sample code for an identical CDR3. The rearrangement joins TRBV7-2 to TRBJ2-7, with 9 bases identical to TRBD1. This CDR3 region has 14 residues. V was pared by 5 bases and J by 3 bases, with 5 bases of the junction left unmatched. CDR1 and CDR2 from the germline V gene are SGHTA and FQGNSA. DNA for the CDR3: TGTGCCAGCAGCCTCCCGGGACAGGGCTACGAGCAGTACTTC. Translating gives CASSLPGQGYEQYF.

J is TRBJ1-2 and V is TRBV6-5, with D possibly matching TRBD1 (5 bases). This CDR3 spans 13 amino acids. V lost 5 bases to trimming and J lost 5 bases, with 12 bases between them. Germline V gene sequence: CDR1 MNHEY, CDR2 SVGAGI. The CDR3 region has the DNA TGTGCCAGCAGTATTGACAGCCTTTATGGCTACACCTTC. It yields the protein CASSIDSLYGYTF.

The CDR3 spells CASSTSRRPLGAETQYF. DNA of the CDR3: TGTGCCAGTAGTACCTCCCGCCGGCCTCTAGGGGCGGAGACCCAGTACTTC. The gene calls are TRBV19 and TRBJ2-5, with D perhaps TRBD1 (5 bases). This CDR3 comprises 17 residues. The V gene's germline CDR1 is LNHDA and CDR2 SQIVND (reference sequence). The V gene lost 4 bases and the J gene lost 5 bases, with 23 bases spanning the gap.

This chain links TRBV7-6 with TRBJ2-1; possible D gene TRBD2, 5 bases. Looked up from germline, CDR1 is SGHVS and CDR2 is FNYEAQ. V lost 3 bases and J 9 bases, leaving 12 bases between the germline ends. The CDR3 sequence is 13 residues long. The CDR3 region is CASSFASIGEQFF. The CDR3, as DNA: TGTGCCAGCAGCTTCGCTAGCATCGGTGAGCAGTTCTTC.

The V call is TRBV10-3, the J call TRBJ2-1, with D tentatively TRBD2 (5 bases). Germline V gene lookup returns CDR1 ENHRY and CDR2 SYGVKD. With 7 bases removed from V and 2 bases from J, the gap between germline ends came to 12 bases. The CDR3 is 14 amino acids. The CDR3 DNA sequence: TGTGCCATCACAACCGGACTGGCCTACAATGAGCAGTTCTTC. Protein: CAITTGLAYNEQFF.

The chain links TRBV7-2 to TRBJ1-5; D unresolved. The CDR3 covers 13 residues. CDR1 SGHTA and CDR2 FQGNSA come from the germline V gene. The germline V and J ends were trimmed by 5 bases and 7 bases, with 12 bases remaining between them. CDR3 nucleotides: TGTGCCAGCAGCGCCGGAGGGTACCAGCCCCAGCATTTT. Protein: CASSAGGYQPQHF.

This clone occurred once. The chain is built from TRBV6-1 and TRBJ1-2; D unclear. The CDR3 totals 15 residues. With 6 bases removed from V and 2 bases from J, the gap between germline ends came to 16 bases. Germline V gives CDR1 MNHNS, CDR2 SASEGT. Here the CDR3 reads CASSPKVAGNYGYTF. The CDR3 region has the DNA TGTGCCAGCAGCCCCAAGGTAGCGGGCAACTATGGCTACACCTTC.

The chain is built from TRBV2 and TRBJ2-7; TRBD1 aligns across 7 bases. J gave up 1 base and V 6 bases, and 15 bases lay outside the gene matches. The CDR3 loop spans 17 amino acids. The germline gives CDR1 SNHLY, CDR2 FYNNEI. CDR3 DNA: TGTGCCAGCAGGGATCAAACCCCGGGACAGCGATCCTACGAGCAGTACTTC. As protein: CASRDQTPGQRSYEQYF.

This clone was seen a few times. This chain connects TRBV18 to TRBJ2-1; possibly TRBD2 for D (6 bases). The germline V and J ends were trimmed by 3 bases and 0 bases, with 9 bases remaining between them. Germline values: CDR1 KGHSH, CDR2 LQKENI. This CDR3 is 15 amino acids long. CDR3 residues: CASSPLASSYNEQFF. The CDR3 coding sequence is TGTGCCAGCTCACCTCTAGCGAGCTCCTACAATGAGCAGTTCTTC.

This clone was recorded only once. The chain joins TRBV7-2 to TRBJ1-5, with TRBD1 identical over 7 bases. The V and J ends lost 3 bases and 2 bases, in that order; junction bases with no gene match: 1. The CDR3 is 14 residues long. The V gene's germline CDR1 is SGHTA and CDR2 FQGNSA. The CDR3: CASSFTGGNQPQHF. The CDR3 DNA reads as TGTGCCAGCAGCTTTACAGGGGGCAATCAGCCCCAGCATTTT. The full variable domain, in which reference TRBV7-2 and TRBJ1-5 provide the parts outside the CDR3, is GAGVSQSPSNKVTEKGKDVELRCDPISGHTALYWYRQSLGQGLEFLIYFQGNSAPDKSGLPSDRFSAERTGGSVSTLTIQRTQQEDSAVYLCASSFTGGNQPQHFGDGTRLSIL.

The V gene is TRBV27, the J gene TRBJ1-5, with 9 bases fitting TRBD1. In germline, CDR1 is MNHEY, CDR2 SMNVEV (reference sequence). This CDR3 has 13 amino acids. V lost 8 bases and J lost 6; bases outside the gene matches: 5. The CDR3 nucleotides read TGTGCCAGCGGGACAGGGATGTTTCAGCCCCAGCATTTT. Its protein is CASGTGMFQPQHF.

V gene TRBV29-1 combines with J gene TRBJ1-1; D is perhaps TRBD1 (6 bases). The CDR3 has 13 residues. In germline, CDR1 is SQVTM, CDR2 ANQGSEA. Trimming stripped 7 bases from V and 3 bases from J, with 15 bases between. This CDR3 is CSAREGVDTEAFF. The CDR3 DNA sequence: TGCAGCGCCAGGGAGGGGGTAGACACTGAAGCTTTCTTT. The full variable domain, with the rest looked up from reference TRBV29-1 and TRBJ1-1, is SAVISQKPSRDICQRGTSLTIQCQVDSQVTMMFWYRQQPGQSLTLIATANQGSEATYESGFVIDKFPISRPNLTFSTLTVSNMSPEDSSIYLCSAREGVDTEAFFGQGTRLTVV.

The rearrangement joins TRBV19 to TRBJ2-7; 7 positions agree with TRBD1. Germline CDR1 LNHDA, CDR2 SQIVND (reference sequence). The junction had 9 bases not matched to a gene; V was cut back by 11 bases and J by 5 bases. This CDR3 region has 12 residues. The CDR3 reads CASGQEADEQYF. The CDR3 DNA reads as TGTGCCTCCGGACAGGAGGCGGACGAGCAGTACTTC.

The DNA of the CDR3 is TGTGCCAGCAGCCGATTGACAGGGCAAGAGACCCAGTACTTC. It codes for CASSRLTGQETQYF. J is TRBJ2-5 and V is TRBV14; 7 bases line up with TRBD1. V gave up 4 bases and J gave up 2 bases; unmatched junction bases: 4. CDR3 size: 14 residues. CDR1 is SGHDN and CDR2 is FVKESK in the germline V gene. Using reference TRBV14 and TRBJ2-5 for the parts outside the CDR3, the full variable domain is EAGVTQFPSHSVIEKGQTVTLRCDPISGHDNLYWYRRVMGKEIKFLLHFVKESKQDESGMPNNRFLAERTGGTYSTLKVQPAELEDSGVYFCASSRLTGQETQYFGPGTRLLVL.

The chain recombines TRBV11-2 with TRBJ2-7; 11 nucleotides match TRBD2. The CDR3 totals 18 residues. Germline lookup yields CDR1 SGHAT and CDR2 FQNNGV. Unmatched junction bases numbered 10, after V lost 1 base and J lost 2 bases. The CDR3 is CASSLVGLVSGGAYEQYF. In nucleotides, the CDR3 is TGTGCCAGCAGCTTAGTAGGCTTGGTTAGCGGGGGGGCCTACGAGCAGTACTTC.

The chain links TRBV5-6 to TRBJ2-5; 8 bases align to TRBD2. Trimming cost V 4 bases and J 5 bases; bases outside gene matches: 19. CDR1 and CDR2 from the germline V gene are SGHDT and YYEEEE. The CDR3 runs 18 residues. The CDR3, as DNA: TGTGCCAGCAGCCATTCAGCTAGCGTGGCGGGGGGTAGGGAGACCCAGTACTTC. Translated: CASSHSASVAGGRETQYF.

This clone occurred once. This CDR3 is also generated by other DNA sequences in the sample. The rearrangement links TRBV19 to TRBJ2-7; 7 bases fit TRBD1. V was pared by 2 bases and J by 2 bases, with 3 bases of the junction left unmatched. Germline-derived CDR1 and CDR2 are LNHDA and SQIVND (reference sequence). CDR3 size: 14 residues. CDR3 residues: CASSIQGVAYEQYF. In nucleotides, the CDR3 is TGTGCCAGTAGTATACAGGGGGTGGCCTACGAGCAGTACTTC.

The chain links TRBV23-1 to TRBJ1-5; 10 bases map to TRBD1. TRBV23-1 is classed as an ORF, of uncertain function. CDR3 length: 19 amino acids. The ends lost 3 bases at V and 0 bases at J; junction bases unmatched: 11. CDR3 bases: TGCGCCAGCAGTCAGGCCCCCGGGACAGGGGACGGTAGCAATCAGCCCCAGCATTTT. Residues: CASSQAPGTGDGSNQPQHF.

This clone has just a few counts. The rearrangement links TRBV27 to TRBJ2-7; D is perhaps TRBD2 (5 bases). Germline V gives CDR1 MNHEY, CDR2 SMNVEV (reference sequence). There are 13 residues in the CDR3. Trimming cost V 6 bases and J 2 bases, with 11 bases left between them. CDR3: CASRDSEAYEQYF. DNA of the CDR3: TGTGCCAGCAGGGACTCTGAGGCCTACGAGCAGTACTTC.

The sample holds a few counts of this clone. V gene TRBV28 combines with J gene TRBJ2-2, with 12 bases that match TRBD2. The junction had 11 bases not matched to a gene; V was cut back by 6 bases and J by 3 bases. CDR1 MDHEN and CDR2 SYDVKM come from the germline V gene. The CDR3 is 18 amino acids. The CDR3 protein is CASRWLTSGRGDTGELFF. The CDR3 region has the DNA TGTGCCAGCAGATGGCTGACTAGCGGGAGAGGAGACACCGGGGAGCTGTTTTTT.

This sequence joins TRBV2 and TRBJ2-5, with no clear D. CDR1 is SNHLY, CDR2 FYNNEI, per germline. The CDR3 contains 15 residues. The ends were cut back, 2 bases at V and 2 bases at J, with 12 bases in the middle. CDR3 sequence (DNA): TGTGCCAGCAGTGAATCCCAGGTCATTCAAGAGACCCAGTACTTC. Its protein product is CASSESQVIQETQYF.

The V call is TRBV11-2, the J call TRBJ1-2, with D possibly being TRBD1 (5 bases). The CDR3 has 15 residues. Germline CDR1 and CDR2: SGHAT and FQNNGV. V lost 2 bases and J lost 3, with 13 bases in between. CDR3 nucleotides: TGTGCCAGCAGCTTAAGTCCGGCAGGGTACTATGGCTACACCTTC. It translates to CASSLSPAGYYGYTF. Full variable domain (missing parts from reference TRBV11-2 and TRBJ1-2): EAGVAQSPRYKIIEKRQSVAFWCNPISGHATLYWYQQILGQGPKLLIQFQNNGVVDDSQLPKDRFSAERLKGVDSTLKIQPAKLEDSAVYLCASSLSPAGYYGYTFGSGTRLTVV.

The rearrangement links TRBV6-6 to TRBJ1-5, with 7 bases fitting TRBD1. This CDR3 has 14 amino acids. Germline CDR1 reads MNHNY; CDR2 reads SVGAGI (reference sequence). V shed 5 bases, J shed 4 bases, and the junction held 5 bases outside the gene matches. The CDR3 sequence: CASSRQGTNQPQHF. The CDR3 nucleotides read TGTGCCAGCAGTCGACAGGGTACGAATCAGCCCCAGCATTTT.

The rearrangement links TRBV27 to TRBJ2-7; 8 bases agree with TRBD2. The CDR3 has 15 residues. In germline, CDR1 is MNHEY, CDR2 SMNVEV (reference sequence). Trimming removed 6 bases from V and 6 bases from J; junction bases left unmatched: 13. CDR3 amino acids: CASSSPLAGFSEQYF. The CDR3, as DNA: TGTGCCAGCAGCTCTCCCTTAGCGGGATTCTCCGAGCAGTACTTC.

The V and J genes are TRBV19 and TRBJ1-1; 7 nucleotides agree with TRBD1. The CDR3 is 14 amino acids. The junction had 6 bases not matched to a gene; V was cut back by 5 bases and J by 3 bases. The germline V gene has CDR1 LNHDA and CDR2 SQIVND (reference sequence). The CDR3 reads CASSLQGRYTEAFF. The CDR3 DNA reads TGTGCCAGTAGTCTACAGGGGCGGTACACTGAAGCTTTCTTT.

The chain is built from TRBV19 and TRBJ2-3, with 15 bases identical to TRBD2. V lost 9 bases, J lost 4 bases, and 14 bases stayed unmatched. Germline CDR1 LNHDA, CDR2 SQIVND (reference sequence). The CDR3 sequence is 18 residues long. In DNA, the CDR3 is TGTGCCAGCACCTCCATAGGGACTAGCGGGGGGTTAGCAGATACGCAGTATTTT. This gives the protein CASTSIGTSGGLADTQYF. The variable domain in full, with the rest retrieved from reference TRBV19 and TRBJ2-3, is DGGITQSPKYLFRKEGQNVTLSCEQNLNHDAMYWYRQDPGQGLRLIYYSQIVNDFQKGDIAEGYSVSREKKESFPLTVTSAQKNPTAFYLCASTSIGTSGGLADTQYFGPGTRLTVL.

Remarks on this clone: The CDR3 does not end in the conserved phenylalanine or tryptophan, so this is likely a read error. This chain connects TRBV9 to TRBJ2-3; D call uncertain. The germline gives CDR1 SGDLS, CDR2 YYNGEE. The CDR3 sequence is 13 residues long. Trimming stripped 5 bases from V and 0 bases from J, with 7 bases between. The CDR3 DNA reads as TGTGCCAGCAGTACCTCTAGCACAGATACGCAGTATTCT. This codes for CASSTSSTDTQYS.

This chain uses TRBV6-5 with TRBJ1-1; 8 positions agree with TRBD1. The germline V gene encodes CDR1 MNHEY and CDR2 SVGAGI. CDR3 length: 14 amino acids. The J segment lost 11 bases and the V segment lost 5 bases, leaving 13 bases of the junction unmatched. The CDR3 nucleotides read TGTGCCAGCAGTCTTTCTCTTCAGGGGGCTGGGGCTTTCTTT. The encoded protein is CASSLSLQGAGAFF.

This clone was recorded once. This chain connects TRBV16 to TRBJ1-1; the match to TRBD1 covers 7 bases. Germline CDR1 and CDR2: KGHSY and FQNENV. The CDR3 runs 15 residues. V trimming: 0 bases; J trimming: 5 bases; junction bases outside the gene matches: 6. The CDR3, as DNA: TGTGCCAGCAGCCAATCGAGCAGGGGGGAAACTGAAGCTTTCTTT. This codes for CASSQSSRGETEAFF.